The 15 T cell receptor beta chains below all came from one sample that was sequenced in a study of blood T cell repertoires in COVID-19. Clones were sequenced by immunoSEQ multiplex PCR, and TCRdb holds only the in-frame ones, with some missing. The table lists hundreds of thousands of clones, approximately 91% of them singletons, with more than 7.5% in the top ten. Sequenced material: peripheral blood. These receptor sequences come from a man younger than 35 with active or convalescent COVID-19.

The J gene is TRBJ1-4, the V gene TRBV4-3, with 7 nucleotides matching TRBD1. V was clipped by 1 base and J by 8 bases; unmatched bases: 10. The germline V gene encodes CDR1 LGHNA and CDR2 YSLEER. CDR3 length: 16 amino acids. The DNA of the CDR3 is TGCGCCAGCAGCCAAGGTTCTACAGGGGTTGGGGAAAAACTGTTTTTT. Protein product: CASSQGSTGVGEKLFF.

V gene TRBV19 combines with J gene TRBJ2-2; D gene ambiguous. The length of the CDR3 is 14 residues. The V gene's germline CDR1 is LNHDA and CDR2 SQIVND (reference sequence). V lost 0 bases and J 6 bases, leaving 8 bases between the germline ends. This chain's CDR3 is CASSIDERSGELFF. The CDR3 nucleotides are TGTGCCAGTAGTATAGATGAGCGTTCCGGGGAGCTGTTTTTT.

The rearrangement joins TRBV21-1 to TRBJ1-2. TRBV21-1 is deemed a pseudogene. The CDR3 totals 16 residues. CDR3 in DNA: TGTGCCAGCAGCAAAGGGTCCCGACGAGGAGGCTATGGCTACACCTTC. This gives the protein CASSKGSRRGGYGYTF.

The chain's CDR3 is CASSETPGTGGYYGYTF. Here the CDR3 DNA reads TGTGCCAGCAGTGAAACCCCCGGGACAGGGGGCTACTATGGCTACACCTTC. The chain recombines TRBV25-1 with TRBJ1-2; 12 positions match TRBD1. V trimming: 2 bases; J trimming: 3 bases; junction bases outside the gene matches: 7. Germline CDR1 reads MGHDK; CDR2 reads SYGVNS. This CDR3 region has 17 residues.

V and J are TRBV7-2 and TRBJ2-1; 10 nucleotides match TRBD2. The CDR3 has 16 amino acids. Per germline, CDR1 SGHTA and CDR2 FQGNSA. V lost 5 bases and J lost 3; bases outside the gene matches: 7. CDR3 region: CASSPVAGGLYNEQFF. The CDR3 bases are TGTGCCAGCAGCCCTGTAGCGGGAGGCCTCTACAATGAGCAGTTCTTC.

CDR3 nucleotide sequence: TGTGCCAGCAGCAAGATAGCGGGGATGACCTACGAGCAGTACTTC. The encoded protein is CASSKIAGMTYEQYF. The chain uses TRBV7-6 and TRBJ2-7; 8 bases are shared with TRBD2. The CDR3 spans 15 residues. Germline assignment: CDR1 SGHVS and CDR2 FNYEAQ. The junction had 8 bases not matched to a gene; V was cut back by 5 bases and J by 2 bases.

In DNA form, the CDR3 reads TGTGCCAGCAGCGGGGACAGAGGCTATGGCTACACCTTC. This codes for CASSGDRGYGYTF. The chain joins TRBV9 to TRBJ1-2; 7 bases agree with TRBD1. Looked up from germline, CDR1 is SGDLS and CDR2 is YYNGEE. V shed 3 bases, J shed 4 bases, and the junction held 3 bases outside the gene matches. The CDR3 runs to 13 residues.

V gene TRBV2 combines with J gene TRBJ1-5; tentatively, D is TRBD1 (6 bases). This CDR3 contains 16 residues. V was pared by 6 bases and J by 1 base, with 16 bases between. Germline CDR1 reads SNHLY; CDR2 reads FYNNEI. The CDR3 DNA sequence: TGTGCCAGCAGGGACCTAAGGGGGATAAGCAATCAGCCCCAGCATTTT. Amino acids: CASRDLRGISNQPQHF.

CDR3 nucleotides: TGTGCCAGCCAAAAACCTGGAACTAGCGGTCCCGAGCAGTTCTTC. Translating it yields CASQKPGTSGPEQFF. The chain carries TRBV7-2 and TRBJ2-1; TRBD2 aligns across 8 bases. The V and J ends lost 8 bases and 10 bases, in that order; junction bases with no gene match: 16. This CDR3 region has 15 residues. The germline CDR1 and CDR2 sequences are SGHTA and FQGNSA.

The chain couples TRBV27 to TRBJ2-7; the match to TRBD2 covers 7 bases. The V segment lost 2 bases and the J segment 1 base; nucleotides outside the gene matches: 5. The germline gives CDR1 MNHEY, CDR2 SMNVEV (reference sequence). The CDR3 covers 15 residues. CDR3 in amino acids: CASSLNSGPSYEQYF. CDR3 bases: TGTGCCAGCAGTTTAAATAGCGGGCCATCCTACGAGCAGTACTTC.

The J gene is TRBJ1-1, the V gene TRBV5-1; a weak D match, TRBD1 (6 bases). This CDR3 region has 14 residues. Germline V lookup: CDR1 SGHRS, CDR2 YFSETQ. V lost 0 bases and J 4 bases, leaving 10 bases between the germline ends. DNA for the CDR3: TGCGCCAGCAGCTTGGCCGTAGGGGGCACTGAAGCTTTCTTT. This sequence encodes CASSLAVGGTEAFF.

The chain has TRBV10-2 and TRBJ2-1, with D perhaps matching TRBD2 (5 bases). Germline CDR1 is WSHSY and CDR2 is SAAADI. Trimming left V 4 bases short and J 3 bases short, with 10 bases between. The CDR3 is 14 residues long. CDR3: CASSGSRDYNEQFF. The CDR3 DNA reads as TGCGCCAGCAGTGGGTCCCGGGACTACAATGAGCAGTTCTTC.

The rearrangement uses TRBV6-1 and TRBJ1-1, with a weak D call TRBD1 (6 bases). This CDR3 contains 14 residues. V lost 2 bases and J lost 4, with 11 bases in between. Germline V gene lookup returns CDR1 MNHNS and CDR2 SASEGT. The CDR3 region is CASSEPQGSTEAFF. DNA for the CDR3: TGTGCCAGCAGTGAACCCCAGGGGAGCACTGAAGCTTTCTTT.

This rearrangement joins TRBV29-1 to TRBJ1-2, with D hard to call. The V end lost 4 bases, the J end lost 2 bases, and 11 bases lay between the germline ends. Germline V lookup: CDR1 SQVTM, CDR2 ANQGSEA. The CDR3 is made up of 13 amino acids. The CDR3 loop reads CSVGLAENYGYTF. Written as DNA, the CDR3 is TGCAGCGTTGGACTCGCAGAGAACTATGGCTACACCTTC.

The chain is built from TRBV15 and TRBJ1-4; 11 nucleotides line up with TRBD1. The V and J ends lost 4 bases and 8 bases, in that order; junction bases with no gene match: 15. CDR1 and CDR2 from the germline V gene are LNHNV and YYDKDF (reference sequence). The CDR3 has 18 residues. CDR3 residues: CATSTRRGTGGSSEKLFF. The CDR3 region has the DNA TGTGCCACCAGCACCAGGCGAGGGACAGGGGGTTCTTCCGAAAAACTGTTTTTT.